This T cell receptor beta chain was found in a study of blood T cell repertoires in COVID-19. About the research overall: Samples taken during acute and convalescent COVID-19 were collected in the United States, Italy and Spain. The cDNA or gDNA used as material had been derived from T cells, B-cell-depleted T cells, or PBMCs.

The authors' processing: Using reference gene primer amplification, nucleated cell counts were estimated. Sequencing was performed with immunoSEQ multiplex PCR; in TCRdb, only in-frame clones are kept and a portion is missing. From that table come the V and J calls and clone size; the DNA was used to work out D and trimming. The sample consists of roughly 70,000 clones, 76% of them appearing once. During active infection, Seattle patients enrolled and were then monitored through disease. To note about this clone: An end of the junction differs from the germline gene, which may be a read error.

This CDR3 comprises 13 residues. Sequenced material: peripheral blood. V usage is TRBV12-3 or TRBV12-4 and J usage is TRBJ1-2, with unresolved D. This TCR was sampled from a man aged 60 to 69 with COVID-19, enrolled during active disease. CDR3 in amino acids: CASRLGRVAGYTF. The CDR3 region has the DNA TGTGCCAGCAGGTTAGGGAGGGTGGCTGGCTACACCTTC.